This TCR beta chain was documented in a study of blood T cells in healthy people across ages. A word on this clonotype: Its antigen is not identified.

The second PCR ran about 6 to 11 cycles with a sample-barcoded 5' primer and J-beta primers. MiXCR, applied by TCRdb to the 5' RACE reads, yields one record per CDR3 protein. Among roughly 830,000 distinct CDR3 sequences listed, 62% were seen once. Each of the donors had roughly 9.7 milliliters of peripheral blood drawn into EDTA-treated Vacutainer tubes. Trimming pared 2 bases from V and 6 bases from J, leaving 8 bases between. CDR3 length equals 14 residues. Overall study findings and caveats: Using unsorted PBMCs precluded a conclusive naive versus antigen-experienced comparison. When one million T cells were used, diversity estimates were thought to be underestimates.

The chain is built from TRBV12-3 or TRBV12-4 and TRBJ1-6; unclear D gene. The sequence was obtained from a man aged 25 to 45 in good health. Sequencing used blood. CDR3 in amino acids: CASSLRQINSPLHF. The CDR3 DNA reads TGTGCCAGCAGTTTAAGGCAGATTAATTCACCCCTCCACTTT.